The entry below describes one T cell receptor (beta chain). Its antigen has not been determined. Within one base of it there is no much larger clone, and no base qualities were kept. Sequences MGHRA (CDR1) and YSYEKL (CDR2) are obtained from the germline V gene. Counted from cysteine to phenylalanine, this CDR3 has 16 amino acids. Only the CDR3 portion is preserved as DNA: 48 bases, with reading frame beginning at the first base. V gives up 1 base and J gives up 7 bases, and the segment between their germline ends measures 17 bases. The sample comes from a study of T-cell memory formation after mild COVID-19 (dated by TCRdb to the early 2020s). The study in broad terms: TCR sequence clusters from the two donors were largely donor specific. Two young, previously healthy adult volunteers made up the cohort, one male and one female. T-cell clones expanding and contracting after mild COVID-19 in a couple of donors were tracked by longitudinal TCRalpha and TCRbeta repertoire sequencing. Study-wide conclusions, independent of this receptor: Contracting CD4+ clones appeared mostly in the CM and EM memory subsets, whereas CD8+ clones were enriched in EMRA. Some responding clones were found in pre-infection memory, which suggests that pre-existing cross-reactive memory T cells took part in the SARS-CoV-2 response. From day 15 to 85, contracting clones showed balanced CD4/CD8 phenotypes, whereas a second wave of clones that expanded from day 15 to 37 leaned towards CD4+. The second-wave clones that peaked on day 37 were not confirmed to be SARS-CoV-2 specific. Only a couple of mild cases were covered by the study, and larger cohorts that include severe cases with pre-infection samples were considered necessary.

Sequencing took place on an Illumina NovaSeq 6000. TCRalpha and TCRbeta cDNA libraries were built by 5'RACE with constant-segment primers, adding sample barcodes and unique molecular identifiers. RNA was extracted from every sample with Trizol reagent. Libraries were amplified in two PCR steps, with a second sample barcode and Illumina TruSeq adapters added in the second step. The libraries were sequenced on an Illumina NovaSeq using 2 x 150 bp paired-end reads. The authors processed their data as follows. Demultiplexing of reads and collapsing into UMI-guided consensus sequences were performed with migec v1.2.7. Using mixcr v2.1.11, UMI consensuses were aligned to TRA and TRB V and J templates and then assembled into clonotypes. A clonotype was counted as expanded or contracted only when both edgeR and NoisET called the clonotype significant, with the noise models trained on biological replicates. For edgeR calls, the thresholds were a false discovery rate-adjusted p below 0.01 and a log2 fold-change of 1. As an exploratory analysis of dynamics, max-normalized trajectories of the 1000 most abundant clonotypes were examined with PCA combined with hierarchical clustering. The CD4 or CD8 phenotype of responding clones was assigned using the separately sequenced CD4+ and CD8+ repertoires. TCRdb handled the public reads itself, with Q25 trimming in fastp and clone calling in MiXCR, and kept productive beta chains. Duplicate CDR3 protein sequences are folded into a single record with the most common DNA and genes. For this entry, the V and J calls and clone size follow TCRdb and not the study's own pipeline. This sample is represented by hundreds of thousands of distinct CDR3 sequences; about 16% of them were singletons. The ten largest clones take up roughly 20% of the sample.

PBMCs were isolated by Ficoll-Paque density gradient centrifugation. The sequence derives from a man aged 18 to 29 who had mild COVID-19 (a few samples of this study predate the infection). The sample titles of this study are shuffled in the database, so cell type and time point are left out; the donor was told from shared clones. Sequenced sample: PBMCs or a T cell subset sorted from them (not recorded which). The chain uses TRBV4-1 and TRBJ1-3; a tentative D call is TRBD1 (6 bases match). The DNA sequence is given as TGCGCCAGCAGCCAAGGTTTTCCGGGGGGCCGGAACACCATATATTTT. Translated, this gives CASSQGFPGGRNTIYF.